This T cell receptor (beta chain) came from a study of shared T cell receptors in the human thymus. Libraries were prepared by immunoSEQ multiplex PCR; TCRdb keeps only in-frame clonotypes and omits some of them. The sample has about 730,000 clones; roughly 85% are singletons. Germline-derived CDR1 and CDR2 are MDHEN and SYDVKM. The CDR3 spans 19 residues. V lost 4 bases, J lost 6 bases, and 21 bases stayed unmatched. These same data were also listed under a study on human thymus T cells. From that paper: Congenital heart defects were the reason for the corrective surgery that the donors, healthy Finnish infants, were having. Resections removed during corrective heart surgery provided the thymus tissue used. Thymic and blood repertoires seemed to favor certain V and J genes. Related studies found that unrelated individuals share highly overlapping thymic repertoires.

The chain employs TRBV28 and TRBJ1-5, with 7 bases fitting TRBD1. The specimen was thymocytes. The receptor was isolated from a girl in the first two years of life with a congenital heart defect. In nucleotides, the CDR3 is TGTGCCAGCAGTTCAACTCCCCCCGACAGGGCCCCCAGCGGTCAGCCCCAGCATTTT. Amino acid sequence: CASSSTPPDRAPSGQPQHF.